The TCR beta chain described here comes from a study of shared clonotypes between healthy human individuals. Points from the study as a whole: The rarefaction results pointed to incomplete sorted-subset sequencing despite large depth. Clonotypes which were not shared had lower generation probabilities than clonotypes that all four donors shared.

Division of CD4+ cells produced a CD45RA+ naive subset and a CD45RA-negative memory subset. The CDR3 is made up of 14 amino acids. The ends were cut back, 6 bases at V and 7 bases at J, with 19 bases in the middle. Germline-derived CDR1 and CDR2 are MNHEY and SMNVEV (reference sequence). Method: immunoSEQ multiplex PCR; TCRdb's copy keeps in-frame clones and lacks some. This sample carries just over 2,000,000 clones, roughly 94% of them seen once, and the ten largest clones take more than 0.1%. The table lists this clone with a count of one. Its antigen is as yet unknown. Source material: naive CD4+ T cells sorted from blood. Subset meaning: CD45RA+ positively selected. The sequence derives from a man aged 18 to 30 in good health. V usage is TRBV27 and J usage is TRBJ2-7; no definite D call. The CDR3 sequence is CASRLADPVGEQYF. The CDR3 DNA reads as TGTGCCAGCAGATTGGCAGACCCCGTAGGAGAGCAGTACTTC.